This T cell receptor beta chain appears in the sequencing data of a study of blood T cell repertoires in COVID-19. Only in-frame clones appear in the TCRdb table, and some are missing; sequencing was by immunoSEQ multiplex PCR. This sample has about 190,000 clones, with 78% found just once. Germline V lookup: CDR1 MNHEY, CDR2 SMNVEV (reference sequence). V shed 5 bases and J shed 4 bases, with 14 bases lying between them. CDR3 length equals 14 residues. The origin of this receptor is a woman aged 80 or over with active or convalescent COVID-19. Sequencing used peripheral blood. V gene TRBV27 combines with J gene TRBJ1-2; D might be TRBD1 (6 bases). The CDR3, as DNA: TGTGCCAGCAGTCCCGGACAGTCAGTCTATGGCTACACCTTC. Residues: CASSPGQSVYGYTF.